This TCR beta chain was recovered during a study of tumor-infiltrating lymphocytes in primary liver carcinoma. The germline V gene encodes CDR1 SNHLY and CDR2 FYNNEI. CDR3 size: 20 residues. V dropped 1 base and J dropped 2; count of bases not matched to a gene: 15. TCR beta cDNA was reverse-transcribed from roughly 520 ng of total RNA. The reaction used a constant-region primer and ProtoScript II reverse transcriptase. Three rounds of nested multiplex PCR with slightly modified ARM-PCR produced TCR beta libraries. Primers for the first two PCR rounds were TRBV1-TRBV30 forward primers and a C-beta reverse primer (roughly 9 cycles per round). Via MiXCR, TCRdb re-called the multiplex PCR reads, giving one row per CDR3 protein. The data contain fewer than 200,000 distinct CDR3 sequences, around 85% of them seen just once; the ten biggest clones take up 15% to 20%. Joint extraction of RNA and DNA used roughly 20-32 mg of bulk tissue that was unsorted.

The chain links TRBV2 to TRBJ2-3; TRBD2 aligns across 10 bases. This TCR was recovered from a man aged 40-50 years with primary liver carcinoma and hepatitis B virus infection. Sequencing was performed on tumor tissue from primary liver carcinoma. In DNA form, the CDR3 reads TGTGCCAGCAGTGAAGACAGCGGTACGAGCGGGAGGGAGCTCACAGATACGCAGTATTTT. Its translation: CASSEDSGTSGRELTDTQYF. The full variable domain, with the rest looked up from reference TRBV2 and TRBJ2-3, is EPEVTQTPSHQVTQMGQEVILRCVPISNHLYFYWYRQILGQKVEFLVSFYNNEISEKSEIFDDQFSVERPDGSNFTLKIRSTKLEDSAMYFCASSEDSGTSGRELTDTQYFGPGTRLTVL.